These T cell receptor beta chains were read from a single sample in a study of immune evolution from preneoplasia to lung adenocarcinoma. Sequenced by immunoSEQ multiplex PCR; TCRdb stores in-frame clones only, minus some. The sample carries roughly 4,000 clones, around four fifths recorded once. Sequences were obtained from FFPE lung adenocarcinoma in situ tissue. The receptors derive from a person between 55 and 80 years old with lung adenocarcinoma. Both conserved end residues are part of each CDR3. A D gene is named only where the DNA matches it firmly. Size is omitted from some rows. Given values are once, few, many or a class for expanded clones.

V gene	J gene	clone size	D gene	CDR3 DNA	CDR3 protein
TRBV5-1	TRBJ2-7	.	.	TGCGCCAGCAGCCCGGGGGATTCCTACGAGCAGTACTTC	CASSPGDSYEQYF
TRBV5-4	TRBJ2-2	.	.	TGTGCCAGCAGCTTGGGGGGCAGGGGAAAGGCCGGGGAGCTGTTTTTT	CASSLGGRGKAGELFF
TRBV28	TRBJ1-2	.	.	TGTGCCAGCAGTTTTGCAGGAGTGGGCTACACCTTC	CASSFAGVGYTF
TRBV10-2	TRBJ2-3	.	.	TGCGCCAGCATGGGAGGGCAGGGGAACACAGATACGCAGTATTTT	CASMGGQGNTDTQYF
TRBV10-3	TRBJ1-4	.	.	TGTGCCATCAGTGCTCGGACGGATGAAAAACTGTTTTTT	CAISARTDEKLFF
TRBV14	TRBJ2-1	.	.	TGTGCCAGCAGCGAGGAAGAGGGGTACTCCTACAATGAGCAGTTCTTC	CASSEEEGYSYNEQFF
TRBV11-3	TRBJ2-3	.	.	TGTGCCAGCAGCCGAGTTCCAGATACGCAGTATTTT	CASSRVPDTQYF
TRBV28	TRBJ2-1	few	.	TGTGCCAGCAGCCGCGACGGTAGCTCCTACAATGAGCAGTTCTTC	CASSRDGSSYNEQFF
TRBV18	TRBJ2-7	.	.	TGTGCCAGCTCGCCGGGTCCGAGCTACGAGCAGTACTTC	CASSPGPSYEQYF
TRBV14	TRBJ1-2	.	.	TGTGCCAGCAGCCCGAGGTTTGGGACACCATTGGAGTATGGCTACACCTTC	CASSPRFGTPLEYGYTF
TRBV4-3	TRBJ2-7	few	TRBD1	TGCGCCAGCAGCCCGGTAACAGGGGAAGGGTCCTACGAGCAGTACTTC	CASSPVTGEGSYEQYF
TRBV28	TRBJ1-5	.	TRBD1	TGTGCCAGCAGAAGGGACAGGGGGCAAGGAATCGACCAAATGCCCCAGCATTTT	CASRRDRGQGIDQMPQHF
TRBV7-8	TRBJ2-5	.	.	TGTGCCAGCAGCTTAGGCCGCGGGCAAGAGACCCAGTACTTC	CASSLGRGQETQYF
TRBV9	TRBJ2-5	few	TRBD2	TGTGCCAGCACCTCCCTCGGGGGGAACAAAGAGACCCAGTACTTC	CASTSLGGNKETQYF
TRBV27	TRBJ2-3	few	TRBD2	TGTGCCAGCAGTTTAAATTTGGGGGGGAGCACAGATACGCAGTATTTT	CASSLNLGGSTDTQYF
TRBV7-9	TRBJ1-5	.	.	TGTGCCAGCAGCTTATGGTTGGGGATCGGCAGGGGAGACAATCAGCCCCAGCATTTT	CASSLWLGIGRGDNQPQHF
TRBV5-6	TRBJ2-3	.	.	TGTGCCAGCAGCTTCCTACCCGGCGGCGGGGATACGCAGTATTTT	CASSFLPGGGDTQYF
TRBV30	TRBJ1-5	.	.	TGTGCCTGGAGTGTACAAGGGCATCAGCCCCAGCATTTT	CAWSVQGHQPQHF
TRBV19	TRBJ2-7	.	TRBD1	TGTGCCAGTAGTCTACAGGGGGCAGAGGGGATCGAGCAGTACTTC	CASSLQGAEGIEQYF
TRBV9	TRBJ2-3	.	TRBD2	TGTGCCAGCAGCTTCCCGGGGGGACTCAGCACAGATACGCAGTATTTT	CASSFPGGLSTDTQYF
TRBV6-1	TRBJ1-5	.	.	TGTGCCAGCAGTGAAGCACCCCGGAATCAGCCCCAGCATTTT	CASSEAPRNQPQHF
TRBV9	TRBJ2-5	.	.	TGTGCCAGCAGCGCCGGGGCCCAAGAGACCCAGTACTTC	CASSAGAQETQYF
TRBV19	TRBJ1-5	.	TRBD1	TGTGCCAGTAGTGTGGGGAGGGGGCTCTTAAATCAGCCCCAGCATTTT	CASSVGRGLLNQPQHF
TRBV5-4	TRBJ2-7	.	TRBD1	TGTGCCAGCAGCACAGGGGACGTCGCCTACGAGCAGTACTTC	CASSTGDVAYEQYF
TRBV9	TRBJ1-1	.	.	TGTGCCAGCAGCCCAACCTCGGGGGAAACTGAAGCTTTCTTT	CASSPTSGETEAFF
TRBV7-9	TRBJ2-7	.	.	TGTGCCAGCAGCTTAGGGGGGCACTCCTACGAGCAGTACTTC	CASSLGGHSYEQYF
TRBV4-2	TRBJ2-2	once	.	TGTGCCAGCAGCCAGGAAGGGGGGGCCTGGGCCGGGGAGCTGTTTTTT	CASSQEGGAWAGELFF
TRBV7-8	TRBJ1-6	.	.	TGTGCCAGCAGCTCCGCCTTAATGGAGGGGGATTGGGGTTCACCCCTCCACTTT	CASSSALMEGDWGSPLHF
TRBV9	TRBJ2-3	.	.	TGTGCCAGCAGCCCCCCAAGCGGTTCTAGCACAGATACGCAGTATTTT	CASSPPSGSSTDTQYF
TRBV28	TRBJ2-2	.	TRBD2	TGTGCCAGCAGGATAGCGGGGGTAAACACCGGGGAGCTGTTTTTT	CASRIAGVNTGELFF
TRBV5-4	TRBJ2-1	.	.	TGTGCCAGCAGCTTGGCGGGGAAGTCCTACAATGAGCAGTTCTTC	CASSLAGKSYNEQFF
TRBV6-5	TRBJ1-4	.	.	TGTGCCAGCAGTTACCGGGCGACGGATGAAAAACTGTTTTTT	CASSYRATDEKLFF
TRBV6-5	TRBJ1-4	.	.	TGTGCCAGCAGTTACTCATCAGGTACTCAAGGTGAAAAACTGTTTTTT	CASSYSSGTQGEKLFF
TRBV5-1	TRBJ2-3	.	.	TGCGCCAGCAGCTTGTGGACAGATACGCAGTATTTT	CASSLWTDTQYF
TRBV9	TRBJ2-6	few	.	TGTGCCAGCAGACAGGGAAGCTCTGGGGCCAACGTCCTGACTTTC	CASRQGSSGANVLTF
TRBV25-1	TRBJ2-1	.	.	TGTGCCAGCAGTGAATCCGACGGTACCTACAATGAGCAGTTCTTC	CASSESDGTYNEQFF
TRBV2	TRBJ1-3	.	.	TGTGCCAGCACGTCAGCCCTCTCTGGAAACACCATATATTTT	CASTSALSGNTIYF
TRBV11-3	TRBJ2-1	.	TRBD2	TGTGCCAGCAGCTCGAGGACTAGCGGGAACTACAATGAGCAGTTCTTC	CASSSRTSGNYNEQFF
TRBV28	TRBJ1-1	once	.	TGTGCCAGCAGTTTAAAGGGTGCAGGCGGGGACACTGAAGCTTTCTTT	CASSLKGAGGDTEAFF
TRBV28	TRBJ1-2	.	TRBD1	TGTGCCAGCACGGGACAGGAGGTTAACTATGGCTACACCTTC	CASTGQEVNYGYTF
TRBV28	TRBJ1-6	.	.	TGTGCCAGCAGTCCCCCCCGAGGGCCGGATTCACCCCTCCACTTT	CASSPPRGPDSPLHF
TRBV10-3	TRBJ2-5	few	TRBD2	TGTGCCATCAGTGAGTCGAACCCTAGCGGGGGGCCTGGGGCCCAGTACTTC	CAISESNPSGGPGAQYF
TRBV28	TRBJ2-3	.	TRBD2	TGTGCCAGCAGTTTATTGACAGTCACGGGGGGAGGGTCAGATACGCAGTATTTT	CASSLLTVTGGGSDTQYF
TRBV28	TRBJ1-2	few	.	TGTGCCAGCAAACTAACAGGGTTCTATGGCTACACCTTC	CASKLTGFYGYTF
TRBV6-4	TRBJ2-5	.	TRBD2	TGTGCCATCCCGACTAGCGGGGGCCAAGAGACCCAGTACTTC	CAIPTSGGQETQYF
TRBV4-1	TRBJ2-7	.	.	TGTGCCAGCAGCCAAGTAAGGGCAGATACCCACGAGCAGTACTTC	CASSQVRADTHEQYF
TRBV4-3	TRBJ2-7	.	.	TGCGCCAGCAGCCAAGGTGGGGACTCCTACGAGCAGTACTTC	CASSQGGDSYEQYF
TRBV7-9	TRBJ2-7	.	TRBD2	TGTGCCAGCAGCTTGGGCCTAGCGGGGGCCTACGAGCAGTACTTC	CASSLGLAGAYEQYF
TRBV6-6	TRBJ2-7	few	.	TGTGCCAGCAGCAACACAGGGAGGACTTACGAGCAGTACTTC	CASSNTGRTYEQYF
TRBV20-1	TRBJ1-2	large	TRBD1	TGCAGTGCAGACAGGGGGTACTACACCTTC	CSADRGYYTF
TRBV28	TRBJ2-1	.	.	TGTGCCAGCAGTACCTCCACATACAATGAGCAGTTCTTC	CASSTSTYNEQFF